This is a list of T cell receptor beta chains from one sample in a study of blood T cell repertoires in COVID-19. Sequencing was performed with immunoSEQ multiplex PCR; in TCRdb, only in-frame clones are kept and a portion is missing. In the table there are 100,000 or so clones, around 92% of which are singletons. The specimen sequenced was peripheral blood. These receptors came from a man between 18 and 35 years old with acute or convalescent COVID-19. Both conserved end residues are part of each CDR3. Fields, in order: D gene, J gene, V gene, CDR3 DNA, CDR3 protein. The D gene is left open where the match is weak.

>.|TRBJ2-4|TRBV19
TGTGCCAGTAGTGCTGGTTCGGTAGCGGCCAAAAACATTCAGTACTTC
CASSAGSVAAKNIQYF
>.|TRBJ1-2|TRBV28
TGTGCCAGCAGGGGGAGCTATGGCTACACCTTC
CASRGSYGYTF
>.|TRBJ1-6|TRBV27
TGTGCCAGCAGTTTCTCGGGTGTCAATAATTCACCCCTCCACTTT
CASSFSGVNNSPLHF
>TRBD1|TRBJ1-5|TRBV7-2
TGTGCCAGCAGCTTAGCCGGGACAGGTCTTCTAAAGCAGCCCCAGCATTTT
CASSLAGTGLLKQPQHF
>.|TRBJ2-1|TRBV2
TGTGCCAGCATTCGGGACTTCTCCTACAATGAGCAGTTCTTC
CASIRDFSYNEQFF
>.|TRBJ1-5|TRBV27
TGTGCCAGCAGTTTATTTGGACAGCATCAGCCCCAGCATTTT
CASSLFGQHQPQHF
>.|TRBJ1-2|TRBV21-1
TGTGCCAGCAGCAAAGGTGACAGGGCGTCCTATGGCTACACCTTC
CASSKGDRASYGYTF
>.|TRBJ1-5|TRBV6-1
TGTGCCAGCAGTGAAGGTAGGGGTGCGCCCCAGCATTTT
CASSEGRGAPQHF
>TRBD1|TRBJ2-1|TRBV25-1
TGTGCCAGCAGTGATTGGGTTAAAGACAGGGGGCGCAATGAGCAGTTCTTC
CASSDWVKDRGRNEQFF
>.|TRBJ2-1|TRBV6-5
TGTGCCACCAGCGGCCTCGGGACAACCCTTTTTGATGAGTTCTTC
CATSGLGTTLFDEFF
>TRBD1|TRBJ1-4|TRBV18
TGTGCCAGCTCACCCAGGGGGCAGGCTGAAAAACTGTTTTTT
CASSPRGQAEKLFF
>.|TRBJ2-7|TRBV5-4
TGTGCCAGCAGCCTGGACAGCCCCTACGAGCAGTACTTC
CASSLDSPYEQYF
>.|TRBJ1-2|TRBV28
TGTGCCACGGGAACTAACTATGGCTACACCTTC
CATGTNYGYTF
>TRBD1|TRBJ2-1|TRBV5-8
TGTGCCAGCAGCACGCCCCAGGGGGTGGGTGAGCAGTTCTTC
CASSTPQGVGEQFF
>TRBD2|TRBJ2-3|TRBV11-3
TGTGCCAGCAGCTTAGGAGCGGGAGCGGGCACAGATACGCAGTATTTT
CASSLGAGAGTDTQYF
>.|TRBJ1-2|TRBV3-1/TRBV3-2
TGTGCCAGCAGCCAAGATTACAGGGACTATGGCTACACCTTC
CASSQDYRDYGYTF
>.|TRBJ1-6|TRBV7-2
TGTGCCAGCAGCTTAGACAGTTCACCCCTCCACTTT
CASSLDSSPLHF
>.|TRBJ1-2|TRBV6-4
TGTGCCAGCAGTGACGCCCAGGGATATGGCTACACCTTC
CASSDAQGYGYTF
>.|TRBJ1-3|TRBV6-5
TGTGCCAGTTCGCGTGGAAACACCATATATTTT
CASSRGNTIYF
>.|TRBJ1-2|TRBV19
TGTGCCAGTAGTCCGGGAGGGAACTATGGCTACACCTTC
CASSPGGNYGYTF
>TRBD1|TRBJ2-2|TRBV6-2/TRBV6-3
TGTGCCAGCAGCCAGACAGGGAGAGGGACCGGGGAGCTGTTTTTT
CASSQTGRGTGELFF
>.|TRBJ1-5|TRBV27
TGTGCCGGACCCTACTTACAGGGTCAGCCCCAGCATTTT
CAGPYLQGQPQHF
>.|TRBJ1-1|TRBV10-2
TGCGCCAGCAGTGAGGGGCCGGACACTGAAGCTTTCTTT
CASSEGPDTEAFF
>.|TRBJ1-2|TRBV12-3/TRBV12-4
TGTGCCAGCAGGTTGGGGAGGGACTATGGCTACACCTTC
CASRLGRDYGYTF
>.|TRBJ1-5|TRBV25-1
TGTGCCAGCAGTAAACAGGGTAACAATCAGCCCCAGCATTTT
CASSKQGNNQPQHF
>.|TRBJ2-7|TRBV30
TGTGCCTGGAGTGTACTCACCGAGCAGTACTTC
CAWSVLTEQYF
>.|TRBJ1-5|TRBV4-1
TGCGCCAGCAGCCGGTACCAGGAGGTCGGTCAGCCCCAGCATTTT
CASSRYQEVGQPQHF
>TRBD1|TRBJ2-6|TRBV3-1/TRBV3-2
TGTGCCAGCAGCCCACCTATGGGACAGGGAATCTCTGGGGCCAACGTCCTGACTTTC
CASSPPMGQGISGANVLTF